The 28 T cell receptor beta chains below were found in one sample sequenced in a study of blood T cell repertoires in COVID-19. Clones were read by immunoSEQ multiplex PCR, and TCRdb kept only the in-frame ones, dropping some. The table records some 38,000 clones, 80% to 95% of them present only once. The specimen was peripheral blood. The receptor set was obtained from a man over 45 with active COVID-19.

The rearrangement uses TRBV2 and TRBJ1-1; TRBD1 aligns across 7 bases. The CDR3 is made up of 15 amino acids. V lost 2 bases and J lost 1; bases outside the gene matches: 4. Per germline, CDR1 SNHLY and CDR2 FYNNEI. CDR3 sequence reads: CASSEWAGGNTEAFF. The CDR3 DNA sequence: TGTGCCAGCAGTGAATGGGCAGGGGGGAACACTGAAGCTTTCTTT.

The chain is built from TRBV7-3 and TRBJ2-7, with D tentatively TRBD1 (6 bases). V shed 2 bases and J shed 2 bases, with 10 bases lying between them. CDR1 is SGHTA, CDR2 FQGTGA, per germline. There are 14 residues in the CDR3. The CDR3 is CASSLLGGPYEQYF. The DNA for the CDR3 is TGTGCCAGCAGCTTATTAGGGGGACCCTACGAGCAGTACTTC.

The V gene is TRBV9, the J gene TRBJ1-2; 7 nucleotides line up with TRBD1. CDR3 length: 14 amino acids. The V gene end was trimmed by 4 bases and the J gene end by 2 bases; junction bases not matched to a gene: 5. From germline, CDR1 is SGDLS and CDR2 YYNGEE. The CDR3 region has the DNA TGTGCCAGCAGCCCCGGACAGGCAAACTATGGCTACACCTTC. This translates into CASSPGQANYGYTF.

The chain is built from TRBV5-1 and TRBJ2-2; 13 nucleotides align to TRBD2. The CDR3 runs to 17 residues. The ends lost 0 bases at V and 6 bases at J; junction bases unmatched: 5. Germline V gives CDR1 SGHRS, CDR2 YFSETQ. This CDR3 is CASSLAPLAGGPGELFF. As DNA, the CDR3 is TGCGCCAGCAGCTTGGCCCCACTAGCGGGAGGGCCCGGGGAGCTGTTTTTT.

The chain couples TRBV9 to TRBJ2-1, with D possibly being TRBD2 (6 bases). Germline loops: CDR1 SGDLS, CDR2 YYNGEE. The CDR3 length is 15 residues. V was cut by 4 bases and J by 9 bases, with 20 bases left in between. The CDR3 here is CASSPRDWTGSEQFF. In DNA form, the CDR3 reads TGTGCCAGCAGCCCCAGGGACTGGACGGGTAGTGAGCAGTTCTTC.

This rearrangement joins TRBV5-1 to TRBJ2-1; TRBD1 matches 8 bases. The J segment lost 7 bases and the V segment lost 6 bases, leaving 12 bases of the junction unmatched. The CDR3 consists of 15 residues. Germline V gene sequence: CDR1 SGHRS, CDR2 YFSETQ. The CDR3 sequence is CASTLVAGGSNEQFF. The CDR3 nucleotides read TGCGCCAGCACCCTAGTCGCAGGGGGCTCGAATGAGCAGTTCTTC.

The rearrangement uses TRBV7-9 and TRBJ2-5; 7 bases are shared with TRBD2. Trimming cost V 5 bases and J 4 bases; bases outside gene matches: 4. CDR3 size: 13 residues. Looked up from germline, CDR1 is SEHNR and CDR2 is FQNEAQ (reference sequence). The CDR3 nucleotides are TGTGCCAGCAGCCGTAGCGGGTTAGAGACCCAGTACTTC. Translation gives CASSRSGLETQYF.

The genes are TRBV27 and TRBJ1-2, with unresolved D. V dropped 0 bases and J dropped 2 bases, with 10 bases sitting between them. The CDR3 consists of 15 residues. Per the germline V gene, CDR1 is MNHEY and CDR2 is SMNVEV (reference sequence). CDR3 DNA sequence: TGTGCCAGCAGTTTATCGTTCGGGTCAAACTATGGCTACACCTTC. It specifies CASSLSFGSNYGYTF.

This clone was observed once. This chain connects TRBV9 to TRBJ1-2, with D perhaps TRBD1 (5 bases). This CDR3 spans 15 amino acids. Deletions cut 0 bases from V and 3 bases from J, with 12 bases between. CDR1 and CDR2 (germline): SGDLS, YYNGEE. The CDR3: CASSVAWGGDYGYTF. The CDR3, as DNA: TGTGCCAGCAGCGTAGCCTGGGGGGGGGACTATGGCTACACCTTC.

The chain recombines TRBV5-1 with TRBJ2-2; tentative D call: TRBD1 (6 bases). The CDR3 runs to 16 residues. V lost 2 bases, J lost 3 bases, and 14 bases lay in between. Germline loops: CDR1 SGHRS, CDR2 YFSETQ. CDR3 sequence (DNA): TGCGCCAGCAGCTTCGGGCGTCAGGGGCACACCGGGGAGCTGTTTTTT. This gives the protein CASSFGRQGHTGELFF.

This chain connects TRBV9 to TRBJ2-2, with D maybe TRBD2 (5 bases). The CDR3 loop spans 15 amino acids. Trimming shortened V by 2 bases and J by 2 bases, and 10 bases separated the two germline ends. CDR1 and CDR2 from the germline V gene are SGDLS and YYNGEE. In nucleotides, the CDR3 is TGTGCCAGCAGCGTCCTGGACTCTAACACCGGGGAGCTGTTTTTT. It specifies CASSVLDSNTGELFF.

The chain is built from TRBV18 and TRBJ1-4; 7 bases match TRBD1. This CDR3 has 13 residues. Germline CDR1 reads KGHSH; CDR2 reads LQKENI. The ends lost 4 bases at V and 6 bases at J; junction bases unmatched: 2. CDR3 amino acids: CASSQGADEKLFF. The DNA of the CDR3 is TGTGCCAGCTCACAGGGGGCAGATGAAAAACTGTTTTTT.

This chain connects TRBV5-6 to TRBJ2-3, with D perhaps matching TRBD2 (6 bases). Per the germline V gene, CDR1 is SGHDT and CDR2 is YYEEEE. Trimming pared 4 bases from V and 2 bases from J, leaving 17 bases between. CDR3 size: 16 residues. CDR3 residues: CASSPRGSGSTDTQYF. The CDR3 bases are TGTGCCAGCAGCCCTCGGGGGTCCGGGTCCACAGATACGCAGTATTTT.

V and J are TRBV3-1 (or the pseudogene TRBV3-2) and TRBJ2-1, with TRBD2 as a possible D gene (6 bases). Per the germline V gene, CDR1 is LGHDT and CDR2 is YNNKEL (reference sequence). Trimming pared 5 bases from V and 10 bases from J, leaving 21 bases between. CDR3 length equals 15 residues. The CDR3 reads CASSSNRDFRREQFF. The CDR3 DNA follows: TGTGCCAGCAGCTCCAACCGGGACTTTCGCCGGGAGCAGTTCTTC.

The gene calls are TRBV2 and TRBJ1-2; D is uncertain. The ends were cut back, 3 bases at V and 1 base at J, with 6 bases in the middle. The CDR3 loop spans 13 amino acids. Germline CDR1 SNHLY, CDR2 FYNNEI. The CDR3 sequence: CASSDSFNYGYTF. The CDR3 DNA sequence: TGTGCCAGCAGTGACAGTTTTAACTATGGCTACACCTTC.

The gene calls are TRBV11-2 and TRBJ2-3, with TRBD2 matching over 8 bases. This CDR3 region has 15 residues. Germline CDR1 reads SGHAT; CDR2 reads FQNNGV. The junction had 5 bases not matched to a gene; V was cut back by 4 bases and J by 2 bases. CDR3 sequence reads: CASSSAGATTDTQYF. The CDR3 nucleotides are TGTGCCAGCAGCTCAGCGGGGGCCACCACAGATACGCAGTATTTT.

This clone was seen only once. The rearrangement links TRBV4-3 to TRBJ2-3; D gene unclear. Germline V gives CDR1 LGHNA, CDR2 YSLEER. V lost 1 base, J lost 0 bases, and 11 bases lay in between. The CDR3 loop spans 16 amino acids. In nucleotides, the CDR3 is TGCGCCAGCAGCCAAGGTCCTCCTACTAGCACAGATACGCAGTATTTT. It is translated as CASSQGPPTSTDTQYF.

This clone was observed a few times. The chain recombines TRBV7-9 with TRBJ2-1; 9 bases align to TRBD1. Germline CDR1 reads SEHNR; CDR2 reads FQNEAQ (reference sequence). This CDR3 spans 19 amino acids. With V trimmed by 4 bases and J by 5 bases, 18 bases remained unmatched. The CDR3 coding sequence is TGTGCCAGCAGCTATCAACTGAGTACCGGGACAGGGATAAACAATGAGCAGTTCTTC. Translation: CASSYQLSTGTGINNEQFF.

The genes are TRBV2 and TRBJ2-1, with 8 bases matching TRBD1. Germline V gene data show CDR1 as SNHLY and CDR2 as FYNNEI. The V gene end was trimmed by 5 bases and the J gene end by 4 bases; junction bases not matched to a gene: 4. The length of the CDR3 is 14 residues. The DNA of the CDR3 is TGTGCCAGCAGTAGGGACAGGACGTACAATGAGCAGTTCTTC. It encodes CASSRDRTYNEQFF.

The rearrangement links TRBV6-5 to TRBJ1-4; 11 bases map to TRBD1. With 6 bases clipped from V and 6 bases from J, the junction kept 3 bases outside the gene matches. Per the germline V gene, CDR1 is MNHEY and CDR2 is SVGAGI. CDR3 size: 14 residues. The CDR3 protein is CASSRTGGDEKLFF. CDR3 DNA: TGTGCCAGCAGCCGGACAGGGGGCGATGAAAAACTGTTTTTT.

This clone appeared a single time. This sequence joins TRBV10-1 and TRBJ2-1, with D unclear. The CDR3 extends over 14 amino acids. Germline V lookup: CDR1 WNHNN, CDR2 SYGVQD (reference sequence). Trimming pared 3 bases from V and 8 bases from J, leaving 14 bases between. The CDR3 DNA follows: TGCGCCAGCAGTGAATGGCCCCTGTCTTATGAGCAGTTCTTC. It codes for CASSEWPLSYEQFF.

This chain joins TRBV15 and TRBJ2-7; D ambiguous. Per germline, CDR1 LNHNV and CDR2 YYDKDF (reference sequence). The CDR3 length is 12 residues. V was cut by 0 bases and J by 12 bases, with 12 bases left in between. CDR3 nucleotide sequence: TGTGCCACCAGCAGAGATCAGGCTAAAAGGTACTTC. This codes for CATSRDQAKRYF.

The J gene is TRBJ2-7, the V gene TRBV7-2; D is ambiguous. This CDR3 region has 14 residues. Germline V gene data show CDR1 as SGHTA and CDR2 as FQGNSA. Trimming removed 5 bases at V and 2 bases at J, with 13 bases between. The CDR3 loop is CASSPQAIPYEQYF. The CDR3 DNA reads TGTGCCAGCAGCCCCCAGGCGATCCCCTACGAGCAGTACTTC.

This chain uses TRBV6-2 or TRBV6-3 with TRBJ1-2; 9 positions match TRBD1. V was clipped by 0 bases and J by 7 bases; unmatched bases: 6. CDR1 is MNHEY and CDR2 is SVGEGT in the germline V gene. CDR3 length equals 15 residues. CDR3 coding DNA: TGTGCCAGCAGTTACTCAAGGACAGGGGAACGTGGCTACACCTTC. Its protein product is CASSYSRTGERGYTF.

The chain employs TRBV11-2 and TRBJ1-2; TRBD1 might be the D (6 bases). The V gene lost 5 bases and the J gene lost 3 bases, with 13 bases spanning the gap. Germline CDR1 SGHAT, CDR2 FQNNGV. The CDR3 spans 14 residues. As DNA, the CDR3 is TGTGCCAGCAGCCCAATCGGGACATACTATGGCTACACCTTC. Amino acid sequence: CASSPIGTYYGYTF.

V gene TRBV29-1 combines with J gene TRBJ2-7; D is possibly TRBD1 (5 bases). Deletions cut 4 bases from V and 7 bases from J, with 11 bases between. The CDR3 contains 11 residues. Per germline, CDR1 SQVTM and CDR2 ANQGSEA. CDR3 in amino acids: CSVGTAGEQYF. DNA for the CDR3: TGCAGCGTTGGGACCGCAGGGGAGCAGTACTTC.

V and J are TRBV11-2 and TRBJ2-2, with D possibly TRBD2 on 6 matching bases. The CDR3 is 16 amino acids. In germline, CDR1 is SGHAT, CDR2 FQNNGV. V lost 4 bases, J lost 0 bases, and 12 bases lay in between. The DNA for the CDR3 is TGTGCCAGCAGCTCGAGACTAGGGCCGAACACCGGGGAGCTGTTTTTT. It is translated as CASSSRLGPNTGELFF. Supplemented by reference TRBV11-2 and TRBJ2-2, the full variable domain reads EAGVAQSPRYKIIEKRQSVAFWCNPISGHATLYWYQQILGQGPKLLIQFQNNGVVDDSQLPKDRFSAERLKGVDSTLKIQPAKLEDSAVYLCASSSRLGPNTGELFFGEGSRLTVL.

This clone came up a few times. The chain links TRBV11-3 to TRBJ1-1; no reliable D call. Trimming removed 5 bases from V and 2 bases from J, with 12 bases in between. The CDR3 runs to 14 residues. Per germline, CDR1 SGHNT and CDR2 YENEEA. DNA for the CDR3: TGTGCCAGCAGCCCGGACGGGATAAACACTGAAGCTTTCTTT. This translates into CASSPDGINTEAFF.